This T cell receptor beta chain was captured in a study of T cell changes during pregnancy in multiple sclerosis. Looked up from germline, CDR1 is WSHSY and CDR2 is SAAADI. The CDR3 contains 17 residues. The ends lost 6 bases at V and 5 bases at J; junction bases unmatched: 19. Assay: immunoSEQ multiplex PCR; the TCRdb copy retains only in-frame clones and omits some. The sample holds approximately 59,000 clones, approximately 89% seen once. The source was peripheral blood, collected in the third trimester of pregnancy. The J gene is TRBJ2-7, the V gene TRBV10-2; TRBD1 matches at 7 bases. This TCR was sampled from a female donor in good health, enrolled as a control in a pregnancy study. CDR3 DNA sequence: TGCGCCAGCAGCGCTTTGGGCTTAAGGGGGCGCAAAAACGAGCAGTACTTC. The encoded protein is CASSALGLRGRKNEQYF.